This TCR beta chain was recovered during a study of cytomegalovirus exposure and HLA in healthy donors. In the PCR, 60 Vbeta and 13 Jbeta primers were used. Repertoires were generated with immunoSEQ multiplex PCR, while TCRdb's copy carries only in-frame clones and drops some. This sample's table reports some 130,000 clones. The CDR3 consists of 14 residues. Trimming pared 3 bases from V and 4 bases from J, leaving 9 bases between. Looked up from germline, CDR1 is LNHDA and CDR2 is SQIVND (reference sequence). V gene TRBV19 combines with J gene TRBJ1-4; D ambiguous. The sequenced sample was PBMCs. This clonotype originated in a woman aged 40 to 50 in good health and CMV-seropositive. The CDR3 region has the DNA TGTGCCAGTAGTATCACCGGGATTAATGAAAAACTGTTTTTT. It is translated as CASSITGINEKLFF.